The next 18 T cell receptor beta chains were all read from a single sample in a study of blood T cell repertoires in COVID-19. Libraries were prepared by immunoSEQ multiplex PCR; TCRdb keeps only in-frame clonotypes and omits some of them. This table holds 200,000 to 300,000 clones, about 89% found once. The sequenced sample was peripheral blood. These receptors came from a man between 40 and 49 years old who had recovered from COVID-19.

The chain carries TRBV12-5 and TRBJ2-3; perhaps TRBD2 as D (6 bases). Trimming cost V 1 base and J 0 bases, with 11 bases left between them. The germline V gene has CDR1 LGHNT and CDR2 FRNRAP. This CDR3 is built from 16 residues. The DNA of the CDR3 is TGTGCTAGTGGTTTGGGTCTAGCGCCTAGCACAGATACGCAGTATTTT. Amino acid sequence: CASGLGLAPSTDTQYF.

This chain links TRBV14 with TRBJ2-1; TRBD2 matches at 9 bases. V lost 2 bases to trimming and J lost 10 bases; unmatched junction nucleotides: 12. This CDR3 has 16 amino acids. Looked up from germline, CDR1 is SGHDN and CDR2 is FVKESK. The CDR3 is CASSQYPWTSEPEQFF. CDR3 sequence (DNA): TGTGCCAGCAGCCAATATCCTTGGACTAGCGAGCCCGAGCAGTTCTTC.

This clone came up once. V gene TRBV5-1 combines with J gene TRBJ1-1; tentative D call: TRBD1 (6 bases). The V end was cut by 4 bases, the J end by 7 bases, with 20 bases between. CDR3 length equals 15 residues. Germline V gives CDR1 SGHRS, CDR2 YFSETQ. The CDR3 sequence is CASSLIGGERREAFF. CDR3 nucleotide sequence: TGCGCCAGCAGCCTAATAGGGGGGGAACGCCGTGAAGCTTTCTTT.

This clone has only one observation. The gene calls are TRBV13 and TRBJ1-2; TRBD1 aligns across 8 bases. Germline V CDR1 and CDR2: PRHDT, FYEKMQ (reference sequence). The CDR3 covers 15 residues. V trimming: 4 bases; J trimming: 1 base; junction bases outside the gene matches: 5. CDR3 amino acids: CASSSTGQVNYGYTF. CDR3 coding DNA: TGTGCCAGCAGCTCCACGGGACAGGTTAACTATGGCTACACCTTC. Full variable domain (rest looked up from reference TRBV13 and TRBJ1-2): AAGVIQSPRHLIKEKRETATLKCYPIPRHDTVYWYQQGPGQDPQFLISFYEKMQSDKGSIPDRFSAQQFSDYHSELNMSSLELGDSALYFCASSSTGQVNYGYTFGSGTRLTVV.

On this clone itself: At one end, the junction sequence differs from germline, possibly due to a read error. This sample also contains other DNA sequences that code for the same CDR3. The V gene is TRBV15, the J gene TRBJ2-7; 9 nucleotides match TRBD1. The V gene's germline CDR1 is LNHNV and CDR2 YYDKDF (reference sequence). The CDR3 runs 17 residues. The CDR3 here is CATSRGSGTGFGYEQYF. DNA for the CDR3: TGCGCCACCAGCAGGGGATCCGGGACAGGGTTTGGCTACGAGCAGTACTTC.

This chain connects TRBV27 to TRBJ1-6; D remains unclear. CDR1 is MNHEY, CDR2 SMNVEV, per germline (reference sequence). V was shortened by 2 bases and J by 7 bases, with 6 bases between the two germline ends. This CDR3 is built from 13 residues. CDR3 sequence reads: CASSLGRNSPLHF. In nucleotides, the CDR3 is TGTGCCAGCAGTTTAGGTCGGAATTCACCCCTCCACTTT.

This chain links TRBV9 with TRBJ2-3, with TRBD2 matching over 9 bases. This CDR3 is 15 amino acids long. Germline CDR1 is SGDLS and CDR2 is YYNGEE. Trimming took 0 bases from V and 5 from J; bases not matched to a gene: 4. The CDR3 is CASSVGTSEIDTQYF. The CDR3 coding sequence is TGTGCCAGCAGCGTAGGGACTAGCGAAATAGATACGCAGTATTTT.

The chain joins TRBV11-2 to TRBJ2-5; weak D call: TRBD1 (5 bases). Germline lookup yields CDR1 SGHAT and CDR2 FQNNGV. This CDR3 is built from 11 residues. V was trimmed by 5 bases and J by 6 bases, leaving 7 bases between them. CDR3 DNA sequence: TGTGCCAGCAGCGGGGCGCAGACCCAGTACTTC. Translated: CASSGAQTQYF.

This chain connects TRBV6-6 to TRBJ2-7, with D hard to call. CDR1 and CDR2 (germline): MNHNY, SVGAGI (reference sequence). There are 12 residues in the CDR3. Trimming pared 5 bases from V and 4 bases from J, leaving 9 bases between. Here the CDR3 reads CASSQFTYEQYF. CDR3 nucleotide sequence: TGTGCCAGCAGTCAGTTTACATACGAGCAGTACTTC.

The CDR3 protein is CASQPGATDTQYF. CDR3 DNA: TGTGCCAGCCAACCTGGGGCCACAGATACGCAGTATTTT. The rearrangement uses TRBV7-2 and TRBJ2-3; tentative D call: TRBD1 (5 bases). CDR3 size: 13 residues. Germline loops: CDR1 SGHTA, CDR2 FQGNSA. V lost 8 bases and J 2 bases, leaving 11 bases between the germline ends. Combining the CDR3 with reference TRBV7-2 and TRBJ2-3 gives the whole variable domain GAGVSQSPSNKVTEKGKDVELRCDPISGHTALYWYRQSLGQGLEFLIYFQGNSAPDKSGLPSDRFSAERTGGSVSTLTIQRTQQEDSAVYLCASQPGATDTQYFGPGTRLTVL.

The chain recombines TRBV2 with TRBJ2-3, with a tentative D call TRBD2 (5 bases). Germline loops: CDR1 SNHLY, CDR2 FYNNEI. This CDR3 spans 14 amino acids. V dropped 0 bases and J dropped 3 bases, with 7 bases sitting between them. The CDR3 bases are TGTGCCAGCAGTGAAGCGGGAGATACAGATACGCAGTATTTT. Amino acids: CASSEAGDTDTQYF.

The J gene is TRBJ2-7, the V gene TRBV18, with 10 nucleotides matching TRBD1. Germline CDR1 KGHSH, CDR2 LQKENI. CDR3 size: 14 residues. Germline trimming cut 6 bases from V and 3 bases from J; bases unmatched to any gene: 5. This CDR3 is CASSLRDRGYEQYF. For the CDR3, the DNA is TGTGCCAGCTCGCTCCGGGACAGGGGCTACGAGCAGTACTTC.

V is TRBV3-1 (or the pseudogene TRBV3-2) and J is TRBJ2-1; D is unresolved. This CDR3 contains 15 residues. CDR1 is LGHDT, CDR2 YNNKEL, per germline (reference sequence). Trimming left V 2 bases short and J 0 bases short, with 8 bases between. The CDR3, as DNA: TGTGCCAGCAGCCAATCCCGGTCCTCCTACAATGAGCAGTTCTTC. This gives the protein CASSQSRSSYNEQFF.

This rearrangement joins TRBV27 to TRBJ1-4, with 7 bases lining up with TRBD1. CDR1 and CDR2 from the germline V gene are MNHEY and SMNVEV (reference sequence). The V segment lost 7 bases and the J segment 5 bases; nucleotides outside the gene matches: 22. The CDR3 is made up of 19 amino acids. The CDR3 region has the DNA TGTGCCAGCACCCGAACCGGGACAGTACTTAATTTGGGAAATGAAAAACTGTTTTTT. It is translated as CASTRTGTVLNLGNEKLFF.

This clone showed up just a few times. The CDR3 sequence is CASSWTGNTEAFF. CDR3 sequence (DNA): TGTGCCAGCAGTTGGACAGGGAACACTGAAGCTTTCTTT. V and J are TRBV6-5 and TRBJ1-1; 7 bases fit TRBD1. CDR1 is MNHEY, CDR2 SVGAGI, per germline. After removal of 4 bases from V and 1 base from J, the junction contained 0 bases not matched to a gene. CDR3 length: 13 amino acids.

The chain couples TRBV2 to TRBJ1-1; D uncertain. The germline gives CDR1 SNHLY, CDR2 FYNNEI. The CDR3 covers 13 residues. Between the trimmed V and J ends, which lost 6 bases and 4 bases, there was a span of 12 bases. The CDR3 DNA sequence: TGTGCCAGCAGCGGTGACGGGGTCACTGAAGCTTTCTTT. It encodes CASSGDGVTEAFF.

This chain joins TRBV11-3 and TRBJ2-1; TRBD2 matches at 8 bases. The CDR3 length is 14 residues. Losses at the gene ends were 3 bases for V and 2 bases for J; bases not matched to a gene: 0. CDR1 is SGHNT, CDR2 YENEEA, per germline. The CDR3 reads CASSFGGAYNEQFF. In DNA form, the CDR3 reads TGTGCCAGCAGCTTCGGGGGGGCCTACAATGAGCAGTTCTTC.

About this clone: This same CDR3 is encoded by further DNA sequences in the sample. V is TRBV27 and J is TRBJ1-1; D uncertain. The CDR3 is 13 residues long. Trimming left V 2 bases short and J 1 base short, with 5 bases between. Germline V gene data show CDR1 as MNHEY and CDR2 as SMNVEV (reference sequence). The CDR3 DNA is TGTGCCAGCAGTTTACGGGGGAACACTGAAGCTTTCTTT. It codes for CASSLRGNTEAFF.